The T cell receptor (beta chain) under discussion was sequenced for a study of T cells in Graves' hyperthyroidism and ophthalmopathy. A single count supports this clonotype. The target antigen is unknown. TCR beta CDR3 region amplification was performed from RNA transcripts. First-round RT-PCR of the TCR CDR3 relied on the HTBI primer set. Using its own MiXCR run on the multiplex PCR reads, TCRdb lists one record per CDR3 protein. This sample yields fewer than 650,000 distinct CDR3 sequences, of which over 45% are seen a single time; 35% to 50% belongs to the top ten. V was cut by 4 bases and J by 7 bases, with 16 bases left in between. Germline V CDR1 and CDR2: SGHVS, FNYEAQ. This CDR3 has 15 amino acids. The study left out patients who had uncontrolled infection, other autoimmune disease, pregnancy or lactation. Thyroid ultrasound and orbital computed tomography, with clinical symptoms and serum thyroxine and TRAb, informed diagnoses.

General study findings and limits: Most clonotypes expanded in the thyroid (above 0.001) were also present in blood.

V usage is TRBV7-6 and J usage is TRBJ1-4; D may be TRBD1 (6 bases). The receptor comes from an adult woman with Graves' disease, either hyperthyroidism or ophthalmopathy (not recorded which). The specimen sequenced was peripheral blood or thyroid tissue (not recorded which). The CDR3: CASSSNRVTGEKLFF. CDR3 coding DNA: TGTGCCAGCAGCTCCAACAGGGTAACGGGTGAAAAACTGTTTTTT.